This T cell receptor (beta chain) emerged from a study of graft-versus-host responses after intestinal transplantation. About the study: Among the recipients, transplants were multivisceral, liver-intestinal, or isolated intestinal. Recipients were all induced with anti-thymocyte globulin, then given tacrolimus and steroids for approximately three years. Study-wide findings and caveats: Within allografts, high graft-versus-host to host-versus-graft clonal ratios were seen among patients with graft-donor T cell macrochimerism. GvH clones were identified in recipient marrow, with some first appearing in ileum or blood.

J gave up 6 bases and V 6 bases, and 9 bases lay outside the gene matches. This CDR3 is 15 amino acids long. CDR1 is ENHRY and CDR2 is SYGVKD in the germline V gene. The protocol was immunoSEQ multiplex PCR, while the TCRdb copy is restricted to in-frame clones and leaves out a portion. The sample consists of about 85,000 clones, roughly 80% of them appearing once. Regarding this clone: The antigen is not known.

The chain has TRBV10-3 and TRBJ2-1; TRBD1 matches 9 bases. The sequencing here drew on unstimulated CD4+ T cells sorted from spleen or lymph node cells, taken before intestinal transplant. This clonotype originated in a human donor who received an intestinal transplant. This CDR3 is CAISLQGAGGNEQFF. The CDR3 DNA is TGTGCCATCAGCCTACAGGGGGCTGGGGGCAATGAGCAGTTCTTC.